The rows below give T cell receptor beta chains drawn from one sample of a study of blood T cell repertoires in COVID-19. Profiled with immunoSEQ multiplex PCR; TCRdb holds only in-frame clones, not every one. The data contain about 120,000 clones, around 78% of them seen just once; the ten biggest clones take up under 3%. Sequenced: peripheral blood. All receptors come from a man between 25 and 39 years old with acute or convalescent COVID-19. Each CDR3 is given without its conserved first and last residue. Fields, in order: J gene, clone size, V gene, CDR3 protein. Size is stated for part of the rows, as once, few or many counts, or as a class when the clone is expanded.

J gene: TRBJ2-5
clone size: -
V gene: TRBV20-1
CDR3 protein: SASTETEQETQY

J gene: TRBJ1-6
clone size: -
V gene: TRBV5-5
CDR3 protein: ASSLAGLDSPLH

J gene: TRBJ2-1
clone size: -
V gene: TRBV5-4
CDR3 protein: ASSSQGPRGYNEQF

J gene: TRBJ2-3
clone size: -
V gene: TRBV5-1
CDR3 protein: ASSLQGQGPDTQY

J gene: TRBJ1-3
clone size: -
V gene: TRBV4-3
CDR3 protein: ASSQEDRFDTIY

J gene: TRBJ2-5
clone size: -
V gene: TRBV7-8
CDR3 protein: ASSQVGVGEETQY

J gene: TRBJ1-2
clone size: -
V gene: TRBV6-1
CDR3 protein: ASSAGGAETNYGYT

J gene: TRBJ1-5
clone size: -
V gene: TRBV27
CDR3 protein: ATKPADFSNQPQH

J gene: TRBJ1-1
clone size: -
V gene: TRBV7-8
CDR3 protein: ASSLGQGNTEAF

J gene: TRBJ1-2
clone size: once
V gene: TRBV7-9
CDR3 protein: ASSLAGEGGYT

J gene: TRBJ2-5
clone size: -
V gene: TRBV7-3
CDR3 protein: ASSLGLAGTETQY

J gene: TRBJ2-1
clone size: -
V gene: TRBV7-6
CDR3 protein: ASSRAGGQNEQF

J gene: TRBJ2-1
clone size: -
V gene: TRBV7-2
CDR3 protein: ASSSRPTSHNEQF

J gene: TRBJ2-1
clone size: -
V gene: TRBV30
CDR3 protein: AWSLLGLAGGRYNEQF

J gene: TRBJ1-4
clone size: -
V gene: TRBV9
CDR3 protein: ASSVDRGAYEKLF

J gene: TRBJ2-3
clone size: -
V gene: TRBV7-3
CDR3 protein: ASSWTGTDTQY

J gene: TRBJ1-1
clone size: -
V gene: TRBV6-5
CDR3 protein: ASSYSTGLDTEAF

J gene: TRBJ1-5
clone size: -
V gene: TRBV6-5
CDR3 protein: ASSYDRPQPQH

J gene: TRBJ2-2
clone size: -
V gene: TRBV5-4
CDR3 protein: ASSFTGNTGELF

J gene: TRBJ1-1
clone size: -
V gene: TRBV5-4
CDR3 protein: ASSSGGDTKNTEAF

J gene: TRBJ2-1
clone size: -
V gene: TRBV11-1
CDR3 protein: ASSPNLAGGNNEQF

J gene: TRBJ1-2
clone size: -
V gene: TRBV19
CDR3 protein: ASSNPQGNYGYT

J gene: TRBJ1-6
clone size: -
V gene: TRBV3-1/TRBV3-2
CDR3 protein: ASSLTKGQGNSPLH

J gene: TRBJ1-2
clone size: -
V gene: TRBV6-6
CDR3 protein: ASSDPGQGHYGYT

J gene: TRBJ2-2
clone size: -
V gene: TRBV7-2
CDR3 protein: ASRMGTGRTGELF

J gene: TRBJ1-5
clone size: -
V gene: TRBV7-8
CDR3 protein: ASSLVAPSRDQPQH

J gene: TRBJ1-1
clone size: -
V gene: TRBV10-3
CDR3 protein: AISEGQGRAF

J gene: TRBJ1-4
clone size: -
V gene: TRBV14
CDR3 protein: ASSLPGHGTGEKLF

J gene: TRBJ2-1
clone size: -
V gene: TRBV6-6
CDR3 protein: ASSPDMAGGLESSYNEQF

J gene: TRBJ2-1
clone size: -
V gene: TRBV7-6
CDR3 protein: ASSLGLAASYNEQF

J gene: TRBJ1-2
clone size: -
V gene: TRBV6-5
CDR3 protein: ASKTRTGGHYGYT

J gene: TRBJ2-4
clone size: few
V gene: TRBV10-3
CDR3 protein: AISDARTAKGIQY

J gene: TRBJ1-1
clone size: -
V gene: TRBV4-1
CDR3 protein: ASSQDYFRQMNTEAF

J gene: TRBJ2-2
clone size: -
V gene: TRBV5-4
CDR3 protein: ASSRTSGGAVNTGELF

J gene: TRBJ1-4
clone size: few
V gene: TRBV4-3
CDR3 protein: ASSQTLGSGEEKLF

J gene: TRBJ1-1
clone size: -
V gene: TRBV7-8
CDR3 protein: ASSPGQGIWNTEAF